These 12 T cell receptor beta chains were sequenced from one sample in a study of blood T cells in healthy people across ages. Alongside a J-beta primer mix, a sample-barcoded 5' primer served in a second PCR lasting about 7 to 12 cycles. In TCRdb, the 5' RACE reads were re-called with MiXCR into one record per CDR3 protein. The sample yields 1.5 million or so distinct CDR3 sequences, roughly 40% seen once. Sequencing used blood. These receptors were obtained from a woman under 30 in good health.

A few counts support this clonotype. The V and J genes are TRBV2 and TRBJ2-7; D gene ambiguous. V dropped 8 bases and J dropped 6 bases, with 11 bases sitting between them. This CDR3 is built from 11 residues. Per germline, CDR1 SNHLY and CDR2 FYNNEI. The CDR3 nucleotides read TGTGCCAGCCAGGCACTCGCCGAGCAGTACTTC. Residues: CASQALAEQYF. The full variable domain, completed using reference TRBV2 and TRBJ2-7, is EPEVTQTPSHQVTQMGQEVILRCVPISNHLYFYWYRQILGQKVEFLVSFYNNEISEKSEIFDDQFSVERPDGSNFTLKIRSTKLEDSAMYFCASQALAEQYFGPGTRLTVT.

V gene TRBV7-3 combines with J gene TRBJ2-3; no firm D call. The V gene lost 2 bases and the J gene lost 3 bases, with 9 bases spanning the gap. The V gene's germline CDR1 is SGHTA and CDR2 FQGTGA. This CDR3 is 14 amino acids long. The CDR3 region is CASSLGRPTDTQYF. In nucleotides, the CDR3 is TGTGCCAGCAGCTTAGGTCGGCCTACAGATACGCAGTATTTT.

For the CDR3, the DNA is TGCAGTGCTAGAGATATTTGGGACGAAAAGCTTCGCCAAGAGACCCAGTACTTC. Residues: CSARDIWDEKLRQETQYF. The V gene is TRBV20-1, the J gene TRBJ2-5; tentatively, D is TRBD1 or TRBD2 (5 bases each). Trimming removed 0 bases from V and 1 base from J, with 21 bases in between. Germline-derived CDR1 and CDR2 are DFQATT and SNEGSKA (reference sequence). The CDR3 totals 18 residues.

The rearrangement uses TRBV27 and TRBJ2-7; D may be TRBD1 or TRBD2 (5 bases each). V lost 6 bases, J lost 0 bases, and 12 bases lay in between. Germline lookup yields CDR1 MNHEY and CDR2 SMNVEV (reference sequence). The CDR3 loop spans 14 amino acids. CDR3 bases: TGTGCCAGCAGGGGGGAAGCGCACTCCTACGAGCAGTACTTC. Encoded protein: CASRGEAHSYEQYF.

The chain has TRBV7-9 and TRBJ1-2, with TRBD1 matching over 8 bases. The CDR3 runs 17 residues. Germline loops: CDR1 SEHNR, CDR2 FQNEAQ (reference sequence). Trimming took 2 bases from V and 9 from J; bases not matched to a gene: 17. The chain's CDR3 is CASSLPGSLRQGTSYTF. The DNA for the CDR3 is TGTGCCAGCAGCTTACCGGGGAGCCTCAGACAGGGGACAAGCTACACCTTC.

A few counts support this clonotype. This sequence joins TRBV15 and TRBJ2-7, with D unclear. This CDR3 is built from 15 residues. Trimming pared 0 bases from V and 3 bases from J, leaving 12 bases between. Germline V gene lookup returns CDR1 LNHNV and CDR2 YYDKDF (reference sequence). Here the CDR3 DNA reads TGTGCCACCAGCAGAGATGTGGCAGTCTACTACGAGCAGTACTTC. This gives the protein CATSRDVAVYYEQYF.

This clonotype came up a few times. V usage is TRBV4-1 and J usage is TRBJ1-4, with D possibly TRBD1 on 5 matching bases. The CDR3 is 16 amino acids. CDR1 is MGHRA, CDR2 YSYEKL, per germline. The V end was cut by 1 base, the J end by 8 bases, with 17 bases between. As DNA, the CDR3 is TGCGCCAGCAGCCAAGCAAATCAGGGTCGGCGCGAAAAACTGTTTTTT. Amino acids: CASSQANQGRREKLFF.

About this clonotype itself: A junction end diverges from the germline sequence, so it may reflect a read error. This chain connects TRBV15 to TRBJ2-3; the D is unclear. Germline V gene lookup returns CDR1 LNHNV and CDR2 YYDKDF (reference sequence). This CDR3 is built from 15 residues. CDR3 nucleotides: TGTGCCACCAGCGGAGAACCCCGGGGCACAGATACGCAGTATTTT. It specifies CATSGEPRGTDTQYF.

The rearrangement uses TRBV10-2 and TRBJ1-6; a possible D gene is TRBD1 (5 bases). The CDR3 sequence is 13 residues long. The V gene's germline CDR1 is WSHSY and CDR2 SAAADI. Trimming removed 4 bases at V and 16 bases at J, with 17 bases between. CDR3 nucleotides: TGCGCCAGCAGTGTTGGGGGTCGGGAGGGGCTCCACTTT. This codes for CASSVGGREGLHF.

This clonotype was found a few times. The V and J genes are TRBV20-1 and TRBJ1-4, with unresolved D. From germline, CDR1 is DFQATT and CDR2 SNEGSKA (reference sequence). There are 19 residues in the CDR3. With 2 bases removed from V and 3 bases from J, the gap between germline ends came to 25 bases. CDR3 coding DNA: TGCAGTGCTAGAAGGGAGGCAGGAATAATAACCGCGGCTAATGAAAAACTGTTTTTT. It encodes CSARREAGIITAANEKLFF.

This clonotype was observed a few times. The chain uses TRBV12-3 or TRBV12-4 and TRBJ2-7; 9 nucleotides match TRBD1. Trimming took 3 bases from V and 5 from J; bases not matched to a gene: 14. CDR3 length equals 17 residues. The CDR3 reads CASSFFPGTGRRDEQYF. CDR3 in DNA: TGTGCCAGCAGTTTCTTCCCCGGGACAGGGCGCCGCGACGAGCAGTACTTC.

This clonotype was counted only a few times. The chain uses TRBV29-1 and TRBJ1-1; D is unclear. Germline loops: CDR1 SQVTM, CDR2 ANQGSEA. With 4 bases removed from V and 11 bases from J, the gap between germline ends came to 11 bases. The CDR3 contains 10 residues. The CDR3 here is CSVVGLWAFF. As DNA, the CDR3 is TGCAGCGTTGTGGGGTTGTGGGCTTTCTTT.